This T cell receptor beta chain was retrieved from a study of T-cell memory formation after mild COVID-19. Points from the study as a whole: Cross-reactive memory apparently joined, as some responding clones appeared in pre-infection memory. Day 15 to 85 contracting clones showed balanced CD4/CD8; later expanders leaned CD4+.

On this clonotype itself: Antigen specificity is unknown.

This CDR3 is 13 amino acids long. Germline V CDR1 and CDR2: GTSNPN, SVGIG (reference sequence). The ends were cut back, 5 bases at V and 5 bases at J, with 15 bases in the middle. Researchers used 5'RACE with constant-segment primers to make TCR alpha and TCR beta cDNA libraries that carry sample barcodes and UMIs. TCRdb re-derived calls from the 5' RACE reads in MiXCR, one entry per CDR3 protein. The sample lists roughly 600,000 distinct CDR3 sequences, approximately 18% occurring once. The sequence was obtained from an adult woman who had mild COVID-19 (a few samples of this study predate the infection). Cell type and time point are not known. The chain employs TRBV30 and TRBJ2-5; unclear D gene. The sample consisted of PBMCs or a T cell subset sorted from them (not recorded which). The DNA for the CDR3 is TGTGCCTGGTGTCGGTCTGGATCGGAGACCCAGTACTTC. Its translation: CAWCRSGSETQYF. Filled out from reference TRBV30 and TRBJ2-5, the complete variable domain reads SQTIHQWPATLVQPVGSPLSLECTVEGTSNPNLYWYRQAAGRGLQLLFYSVGIGQISSEVPQNLSASRPQDRQFILSSKKLLLSDSGFYLCAWCRSGSETQYFGPGTRLLVL.